This TCR beta chain was found in a study of control samples from healthy donors and cancer patients. Generated by immunoSEQ multiplex PCR, the TCRdb table keeps only in-frame clones and is missing some. The repertoire includes tens of thousands of clones, 92% of them detected once, and less than 2% sits in the top ten. The source is a man between 40 and 49 years old with colorectal cancer. The specimen was PBMCs.

The CDR3 region is CASSDPGFYGYTF. For the CDR3, the DNA is TGTGCCAGCAGTGACCCAGGCTTTTATGGCTACACCTTC. The J gene is TRBJ1-2, the V gene TRBV12-3 or TRBV12-4, with D hard to call. V lost 5 bases, J lost 5 bases, and 12 bases lay in between. The CDR3 is 13 amino acids.